Below, one TCR beta chain is given with its context. Its antigen is unknown. The CDR3 has 15 residues. Trimming removed 1 base at V and 5 bases at J, with 15 bases between. The germline V gene encodes CDR1 SQVTM and CDR2 ANQGSEA. RNA transcripts gave rise to amplified TCR beta CDR3 regions. A set of HTBI primers served as the primers for a first-round RT-PCR of the TCR CDR3. TCRdb reanalysed the multiplex PCR reads using MiXCR and keeps one entry per CDR3 protein. This table holds roughly 420,000 distinct CDR3 sequences, roughly 13% found once. The record originates from a study of T cells in Graves' hyperthyroidism and ophthalmopathy. Study context: It was at initial diagnosis, before any treatment, that peripheral blood was collected.

Clinicians diagnosed patients from clinical symptoms, serum thyroxine and TRAb, thyroid ultrasound and orbital computed tomography. Fresh 10 ml peripheral blood yielded PBMCs. Study results and limitations: The blood repertoire included most of the expanded thyroid clonotypes above 0.001.

This clonotype was obtained from a woman aged 18-29 years with Graves' hyperthyroidism. This chain links TRBV29-1 with TRBJ2-1; either TRBD1 or TRBD2 may supply D (5 bases each). The sample comprised blood. The CDR3 DNA sequence: TGCAGCGTTGAAGGGGGGACCGGTTCCCACAATGAGCAGTTCTTC. This translates into CSVEGGTGSHNEQFF.